Shown below are 25 T cell receptor beta chains from a single sample sequenced in a study of blood T cell repertoires in COVID-19. The method was immunoSEQ multiplex PCR; TCRdb's version includes in-frame clones alone and lacks a portion of them. The profile shows under 150,000 clones, roughly 69% of them singletons. The material sequenced was peripheral blood. The receptors stem from a woman in her 70s with acute or convalescent COVID-19.

The sample holds a few counts of this clone. V is TRBV28 and J is TRBJ2-7; 10 bases align to TRBD2. CDR3 length equals 16 residues. The junction had 16 bases not matched to a gene; V was cut back by 4 bases and J by 10 bases. Germline loops: CDR1 MDHEN, CDR2 SYDVKM. The CDR3, as DNA: TGTGCCAGCAGTTCGCTGACACGTAGGACTAGCGGAGCTCAGTACTTC. This gives the protein CASSSLTRRTSGAQYF.

The rearrangement uses TRBV19 and TRBJ1-4, with no clear D. The CDR3 runs 15 residues. Between the trimmed V and J ends, which lost 4 bases and 1 base, there was a span of 10 bases. CDR1 is LNHDA and CDR2 is SQIVND in the germline V gene (reference sequence). CDR3 in DNA: TGTGCCAGTAGTAGTCTCGCGGGAACTAATGAAAAACTGTTTTTT. Residues: CASSSLAGTNEKLFF.

This clone was counted a few times. The chain uses TRBV6-2 or TRBV6-3 and TRBJ2-1, with TRBD2 matching over 9 bases. V lost 2 bases, J lost 7 bases, and 6 bases stayed unmatched. The CDR3 runs to 15 residues. From germline, CDR1 is MNHEY and CDR2 SVGEGT. The chain's CDR3 is CASSYDGGRVNEQFF. The CDR3 bases are TGTGCCAGCAGTTACGACGGCGGGAGGGTTAATGAGCAGTTCTTC.

A single count supports this clone. The J gene is TRBJ2-3, the V gene TRBV6-5; D unclear. The germline CDR1 and CDR2 sequences are MNHEY and SVGAGI. The CDR3 is 13 residues long. V lost 6 bases and J 1 base, leaving 8 bases between the germline ends. CDR3 protein: CASRAPGTDTQYF. Here the CDR3 DNA reads TGTGCCAGCAGGGCCCCCGGCACAGATACGCAGTATTTT.

CDR3 nucleotides: TGTGCCAGCAGCTTAGTAGAAGGGGATAGCCGCAAGTATTTT. Its translation is CASSLVEGDSRKYF. The chain has TRBV7-2 and TRBJ2-3; tentatively, D is TRBD1 (5 bases). V was cut by 1 base and J by 13 bases, with 18 bases left in between. The length of the CDR3 is 14 residues. Germline CDR1 and CDR2: SGHTA and FQGNSA. Full variable domain (missing parts from reference TRBV7-2 and TRBJ2-3): GAGVSQSPSNKVTEKGKDVELRCDPISGHTALYWYRQSLGQGLEFLIYFQGNSAPDKSGLPSDRFSAERTGGSVSTLTIQRTQQEDSAVYLCASSLVEGDSRKYFGPGTRLTVL.

CDR3 bases: TGTGCCAGCACGGAACAGGGGGTTTCTGGAAACACCATATATTTT. Translation: CASTEQGVSGNTIYF. This chain connects TRBV6-5 to TRBJ1-3; the match to TRBD1 covers 8 bases. V lost 7 bases to trimming and J lost 1 base; unmatched junction nucleotides: 6. Germline CDR1 is MNHEY and CDR2 is SVGAGI. The CDR3 sequence is 15 residues long.

This chain uses TRBV7-9 with TRBJ1-3; no definite D call. This CDR3 has 15 amino acids. The germline V gene encodes CDR1 SEHNR and CDR2 FQNEAQ (reference sequence). V dropped 6 bases and J dropped 0 bases, with 12 bases sitting between them. The CDR3 protein is CASSPTQSSGNTIYF. In DNA form, the CDR3 reads TGTGCCAGCAGTCCAACCCAGTCCTCTGGAAACACCATATATTTT.

The CDR3 loop reads CASSALQAGYEQYF. DNA of the CDR3: TGCGCCAGCAGTGCCCTCCAGGCTGGTTACGAGCAGTACTTC. The V gene is TRBV10-1, the J gene TRBJ2-7; D is unclear. Germline lookup yields CDR1 WNHNN and CDR2 SYGVQD (reference sequence). V was trimmed by 4 bases and J by 4 bases, leaving 14 bases between them. The CDR3 consists of 14 residues.

The chain recombines TRBV19 with TRBJ1-6; D unresolved. The V end lost 3 bases, the J end lost 7 bases, and 10 bases lay between the germline ends. This CDR3 has 14 amino acids. CDR1 LNHDA and CDR2 SQIVND come from the germline V gene (reference sequence). The CDR3: CASSMGAWNSPLHF. For the CDR3, the DNA is TGTGCCAGTAGTATGGGAGCATGGAATTCACCCCTCCACTTT. Based on the CDR3 plus reference TRBV19 and TRBJ1-6, the full variable domain is DGGITQSPKYLFRKEGQNVTLSCEQNLNHDAMYWYRQDPGQGLRLIYYSQIVNDFQKGDIAEGYSVSREKKESFPLTVTSAQKNPTAFYLCASSMGAWNSPLHFGNGTRLTVT.

CDR3 region: CASSPRGAGTEAFF. DNA of the CDR3: TGTGCCAGCAGCCCCCGGGGAGCGGGCACTGAAGCTTTCTTT. The V gene is TRBV5-4, the J gene TRBJ1-1; D unresolved. The V gene lost 4 bases and the J gene lost 4 bases, with 14 bases spanning the gap. This CDR3 spans 14 amino acids. Germline values: CDR1 SGHNT, CDR2 YYREEE (reference sequence).

This chain uses TRBV6-9 with TRBJ2-5; 7 positions match TRBD1. The CDR3 is made up of 13 amino acids. V lost 3 bases and J lost 5; bases outside the gene matches: 3. Germline CDR1 reads MNHGY; CDR2 reads SVAAGI. The CDR3 DNA sequence: TGTGCCAGCAGTTACGACAGGGAGGAGACCCAGTACTTC. It specifies CASSYDREETQYF.

The chain has TRBV6-5 and TRBJ1-3, with D possibly TRBD1 on 6 matching bases. CDR3 size: 15 residues. Looked up from germline, CDR1 is MNHEY and CDR2 is SVGAGI. V was clipped by 5 bases and J by 0 bases, with 11 bases between them. The CDR3 DNA sequence: TGTGCCAGCAGTCAGGGGCCCAGCTCTGGAAACACCATATATTTT. Residues: CASSQGPSSGNTIYF.

This CDR3 is CASSLSEQYF. CDR3 nucleotide sequence: TGTGCCAGCAGCCTCTCCGAGCAGTACTTC. The J gene is TRBJ2-7, the V gene TRBV9; D gene unclear. The CDR3 sequence is 10 residues long. V was pared by 4 bases and J by 6 bases, with 5 bases between. CDR1 is SGDLS, CDR2 YYNGEE, per germline.

There are many counts of this clone. The chain employs TRBV6-5 and TRBJ2-7; D uncertain. Germline CDR1 and CDR2: MNHEY and SVGAGI. This CDR3 comprises 14 residues. V lost 3 bases and J 2 bases, leaving 11 bases between the germline ends. The CDR3 sequence: CASSYSQATYEQYF. The CDR3 bases are TGTGCCAGCAGTTATTCGCAGGCGACCTACGAGCAGTACTTC.

This clone was seen only once. The V gene is TRBV6-5, the J gene TRBJ2-5; perhaps TRBD1 as D (6 bases). The CDR3 covers 14 residues. Looked up from germline, CDR1 is MNHEY and CDR2 is SVGAGI. The V gene lost 11 bases and the J gene lost 2 bases, with 18 bases spanning the gap. The CDR3: CALPYSGVQETQYF. The CDR3 DNA follows: TGTGCCCTCCCTTATTCAGGGGTACAAGAGACCCAGTACTTC.

This chain uses TRBV9 with TRBJ2-3, with D possibly matching TRBD2 (6 bases). Looked up from germline, CDR1 is SGDLS and CDR2 is YYNGEE. V was trimmed by 3 bases and J by 1 base, leaving 12 bases between them. This CDR3 comprises 15 residues. CDR3 region: CASSEIAVGTDTQYF. CDR3 nucleotide sequence: TGTGCCAGCAGCGAAATAGCGGTAGGCACAGATACGCAGTATTTT.

CDR3 in amino acids: CASSITGQGASEQYF. The CDR3 region has the DNA TGTGCCAGTAGTATTACGGGACAGGGGGCTTCCGAGCAGTACTTC. This sequence joins TRBV19 and TRBJ2-7, with TRBD1 identical over 12 bases. Germline assignment: CDR1 LNHDA and CDR2 SQIVND (reference sequence). Germline trimming cut 3 bases from V and 6 bases from J; bases unmatched to any gene: 6. The CDR3 spans 15 residues.

V and J are TRBV2 and TRBJ2-1, with 12 bases lining up with TRBD2. CDR1 is SNHLY and CDR2 is FYNNEI in the germline V gene. The V segment lost 6 bases and the J segment 7 bases; nucleotides outside the gene matches: 7. The CDR3 has 15 residues. In DNA form, the CDR3 reads TGTGCCAGCAGGGCTAGCGGGAGGGGCTGGAATGAGCAGTTCTTC. Its protein is CASRASGRGWNEQFF.

CDR3 protein: CASSFSGLPQETQYF. The CDR3 nucleotides read TGTGCCAGCAGTTTCTCGGGCCTTCCGCAAGAGACCCAGTACTTC. The chain has TRBV6-5 and TRBJ2-5; no clear D gene. Germline values: CDR1 MNHEY, CDR2 SVGAGI. Trimming pared 4 bases from V and 2 bases from J, leaving 14 bases between. The CDR3 has 15 amino acids.

This clone showed up just once. This chain links TRBV5-6 with TRBJ2-7, with D unresolved. Germline V lookup: CDR1 SGHDT, CDR2 YYEEEE. The CDR3 totals 14 residues. V was cut by 0 bases and J by 7 bases, with 14 bases left in between. The CDR3 coding sequence is TGTGCCAGCAGCTTGGTGGTGGGCTCAGGTGAGCAGTACTTC. It specifies CASSLVVGSGEQYF.

The chain carries TRBV5-8 and TRBJ1-1; D gene unclear. Germline CDR1 and CDR2: SGHTS and YDEGEE. Deletions cut 2 bases from V and 1 base from J, with 6 bases between. This CDR3 spans 13 amino acids. CDR3 amino acids: CASSLGGNTEAFF. CDR3 bases: TGTGCCAGCAGCTTAGGAGGGAACACTGAAGCTTTCTTT.

The gene calls are TRBV10-3 and TRBJ2-6; TRBD1 is a possible D gene (5 bases). The ends were cut back, 5 bases at V and 0 bases at J, with 11 bases in the middle. CDR1 ENHRY and CDR2 SYGVKD come from the germline V gene. The CDR3 loop spans 16 amino acids. The CDR3 protein is CAISQGTSSGANVLTF. CDR3 nucleotide sequence: TGTGCCATCAGTCAGGGTACTTCCTCTGGGGCCAACGTCCTGACTTTC.

The gene calls are TRBV12-3 or TRBV12-4 and TRBJ2-7, with D unresolved. Trimming removed 5 bases at V and 4 bases at J, with 6 bases between. The CDR3 is 11 amino acids. Written as DNA, the CDR3 is TGTGCCAGCAGTACACCGTACGAGCAGTACTTC. Translating it yields CASSTPYEQYF.

The chain joins TRBV2 to TRBJ2-5; the match to TRBD2 covers 8 bases. The J segment lost 5 bases and the V segment lost 3 bases, leaving 5 bases of the junction unmatched. Germline CDR1 is SNHLY and CDR2 is FYNNEI. The length of the CDR3 is 14 residues. This chain's CDR3 is CASSDMVAGETQYF. CDR3 DNA: TGTGCCAGCAGTGATATGGTAGCGGGGGAGACCCAGTACTTC.

The chain employs TRBV5-1 and TRBJ1-6; unclear D gene. The germline V gene has CDR1 SGHRS and CDR2 YFSETQ. The CDR3 length is 13 residues. V lost 5 bases and J 7 bases, leaving 10 bases between the germline ends. CDR3 sequence (DNA): TGCGCCAGCAGACTAGGGAGGAATTCACCCCTCCACTTT. This encodes CASRLGRNSPLHF.